The sequence of this T cell receptor (beta chain) was determined in a study of blood T cell repertoires in COVID-19. Study details: The origin of the acute and convalescent COVID-19 samples was the United States, Italy and Spain. The cDNA or gDNA used as material had been derived from T cells, B-cell-depleted T cells, or PBMCs.

Germline V lookup: CDR1 SGDLS, CDR2 YYNGEE. With V trimmed by 2 bases and J by 4 bases, 2 bases remained unmatched. CDR3 length: 14 residues. In its sample, this clone is medium-sized. In the original processing: Scientists estimated how many nucleated cells there were by amplifying reference gene primers. Profiled with immunoSEQ multiplex PCR; TCRdb holds only in-frame clones, not every one. That table furnishes V, J and clone size, whereas the DNA furnished D and trimming. This sample carries 190,000 or so clones, more than 85% of them seen once, and the ten largest clones take less than 3.5%. The sample was peripheral blood. The source of this sequence is a woman younger than 45 with active or convalescent COVID-19. The chain recombines TRBV9 with TRBJ2-3; 9 nucleotides align to TRBD2. CDR3 nucleotide sequence: TGTGCCAGCAGCGTCGGCGGGGGGGCAGATACGCAGTATTTT. Protein: CASSVGGGADTQYF. The full variable domain, with the rest looked up from reference TRBV9 and TRBJ2-3, is DSGVTQTPKHLITATGQRVTLRCSPRSGDLSVYWYQQSLDQGLQFLIQYYNGEERAKGNILERFSAQQFPDLHSELNLSSLELGDSALYFCASSVGGGADTQYFGPGTRLTVL.